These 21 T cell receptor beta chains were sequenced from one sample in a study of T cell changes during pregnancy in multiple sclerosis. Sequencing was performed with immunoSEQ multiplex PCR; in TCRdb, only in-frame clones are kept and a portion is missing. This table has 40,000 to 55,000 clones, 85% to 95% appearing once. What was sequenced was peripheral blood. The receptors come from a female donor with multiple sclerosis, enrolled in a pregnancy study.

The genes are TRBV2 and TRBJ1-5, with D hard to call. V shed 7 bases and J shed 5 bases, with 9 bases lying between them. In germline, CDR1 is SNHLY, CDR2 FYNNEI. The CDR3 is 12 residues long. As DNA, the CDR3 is TGTGCCAGCAAAAACTCGGATCAGCCCCAGCATTTT. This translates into CASKNSDQPQHF.

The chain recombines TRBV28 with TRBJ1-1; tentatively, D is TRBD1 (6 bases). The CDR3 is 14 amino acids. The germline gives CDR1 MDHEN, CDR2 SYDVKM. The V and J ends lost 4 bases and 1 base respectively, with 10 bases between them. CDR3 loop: CASSSGQRNTEAFF. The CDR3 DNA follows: TGTGCCAGCAGTTCAGGACAGAGGAACACTGAAGCTTTCTTT.

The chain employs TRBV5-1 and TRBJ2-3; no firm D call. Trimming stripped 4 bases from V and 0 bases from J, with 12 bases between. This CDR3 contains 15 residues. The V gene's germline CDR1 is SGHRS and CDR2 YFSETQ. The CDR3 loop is CASSERGDSTDTQYF. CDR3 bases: TGCGCCAGCAGCGAAAGAGGAGATAGCACAGATACGCAGTATTTT.

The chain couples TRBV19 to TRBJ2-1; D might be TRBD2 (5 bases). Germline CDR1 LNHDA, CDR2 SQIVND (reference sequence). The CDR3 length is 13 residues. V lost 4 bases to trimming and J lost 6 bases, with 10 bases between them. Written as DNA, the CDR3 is TGTGCCAGTAGTAACCAGCGGCTCAATGAGCAGTTCTTC. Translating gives CASSNQRLNEQFF.

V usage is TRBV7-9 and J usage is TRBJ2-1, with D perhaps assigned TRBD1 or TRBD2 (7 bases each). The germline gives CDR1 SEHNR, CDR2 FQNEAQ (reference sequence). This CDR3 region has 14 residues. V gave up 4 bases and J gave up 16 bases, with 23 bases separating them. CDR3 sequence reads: CASSSMQGGGPGFF. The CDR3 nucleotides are TGTGCCAGCAGCTCCATGCAGGGGGGAGGGCCGGGTTTCTTC.

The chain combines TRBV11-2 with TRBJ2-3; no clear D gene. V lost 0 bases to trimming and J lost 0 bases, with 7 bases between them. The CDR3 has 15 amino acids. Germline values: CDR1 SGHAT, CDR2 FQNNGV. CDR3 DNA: TGTGCCAGCAGCTTAGAGGGCAGTAGCACAGATACGCAGTATTTT. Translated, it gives CASSLEGSSTDTQYF.

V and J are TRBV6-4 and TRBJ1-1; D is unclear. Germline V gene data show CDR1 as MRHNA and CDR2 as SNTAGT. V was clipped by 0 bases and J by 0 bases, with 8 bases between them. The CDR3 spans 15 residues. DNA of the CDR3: TGTGCCAGCAGTGACTCACGGCAGATGAACACTGAAGCTTTCTTT. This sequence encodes CASSDSRQMNTEAFF.

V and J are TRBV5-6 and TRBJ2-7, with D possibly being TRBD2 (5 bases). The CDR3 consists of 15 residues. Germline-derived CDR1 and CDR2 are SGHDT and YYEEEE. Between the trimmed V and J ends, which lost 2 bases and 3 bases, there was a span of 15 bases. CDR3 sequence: CASSFEGRCYYEQYF. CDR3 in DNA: TGTGCCAGCAGCTTTGAGGGTAGGTGCTACTACGAGCAGTACTTC. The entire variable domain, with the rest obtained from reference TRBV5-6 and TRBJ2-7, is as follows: DAGVTQSPTHLIKTRGQQVTLRCSPKSGHDTVSWYQQALGQGPQFIFQYYEEEERQRGNFPDRFSGHQFPNYSSELNVNALLLGDSALYLCASSFEGRCYYEQYFGPGTRLTVT.

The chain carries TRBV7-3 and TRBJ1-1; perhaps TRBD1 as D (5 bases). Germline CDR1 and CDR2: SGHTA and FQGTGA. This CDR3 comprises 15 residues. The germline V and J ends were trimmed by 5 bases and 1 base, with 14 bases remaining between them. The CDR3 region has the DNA TGTGCCAGCAGCGTCAGTCAGGGATCGAACACTGAAGCTTTCTTT. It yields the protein CASSVSQGSNTEAFF.

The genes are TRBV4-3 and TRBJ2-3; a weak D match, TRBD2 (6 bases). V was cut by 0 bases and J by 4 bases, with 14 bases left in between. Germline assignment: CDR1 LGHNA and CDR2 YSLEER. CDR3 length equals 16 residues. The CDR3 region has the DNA TGCGCCAGCAGCCAAGAACTCGGGAGACTCCCAGATACGCAGTATTTT. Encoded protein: CASSQELGRLPDTQYF.

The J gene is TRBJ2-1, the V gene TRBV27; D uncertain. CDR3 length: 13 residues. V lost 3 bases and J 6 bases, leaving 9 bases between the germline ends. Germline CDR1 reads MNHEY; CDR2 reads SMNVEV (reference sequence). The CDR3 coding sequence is TGTGCCAGCAGTTTTGGAACTATCAATGAGCAGTTCTTC. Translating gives CASSFGTINEQFF.

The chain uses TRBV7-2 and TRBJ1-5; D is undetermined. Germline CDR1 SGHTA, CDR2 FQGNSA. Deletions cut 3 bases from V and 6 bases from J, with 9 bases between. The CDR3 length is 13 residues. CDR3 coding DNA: TGTGCCAGCAGCTTGTCCCACAGTCAGCCCCAGCATTTT. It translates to CASSLSHSQPQHF. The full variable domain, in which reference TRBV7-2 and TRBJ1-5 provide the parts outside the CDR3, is GAGVSQSPSNKVTEKGKDVELRCDPISGHTALYWYRQSLGQGLEFLIYFQGNSAPDKSGLPSDRFSAERTGGSVSTLTIQRTQQEDSAVYLCASSLSHSQPQHFGDGTRLSIL.

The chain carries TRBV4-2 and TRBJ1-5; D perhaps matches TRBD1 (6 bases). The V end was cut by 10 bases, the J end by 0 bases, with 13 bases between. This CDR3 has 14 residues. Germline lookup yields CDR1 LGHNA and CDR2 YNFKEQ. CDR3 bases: TGTGCCACCTCACAGGGAGATAGCAATCAGCCCCAGCATTTT. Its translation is CATSQGDSNQPQHF.

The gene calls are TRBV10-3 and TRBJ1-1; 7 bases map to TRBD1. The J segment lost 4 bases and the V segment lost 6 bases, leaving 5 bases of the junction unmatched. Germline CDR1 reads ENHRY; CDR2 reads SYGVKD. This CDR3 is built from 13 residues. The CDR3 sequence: CAIRETGTTEAFF. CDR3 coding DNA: TGTGCCATCAGGGAGACAGGGACCACTGAAGCTTTCTTT.

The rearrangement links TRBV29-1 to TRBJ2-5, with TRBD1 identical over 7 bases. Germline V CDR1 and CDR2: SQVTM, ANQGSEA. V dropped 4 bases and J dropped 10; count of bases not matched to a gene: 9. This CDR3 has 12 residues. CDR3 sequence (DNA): TGCAGCGTTGTTGGCCAGGGGGAAAGCCAGTACTTC. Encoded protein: CSVVGQGESQYF.

CDR3 in amino acids: CASSLTSGNQPQHF. The CDR3 DNA follows: TGTGCCAGCAGCTTAACCTCAGGGAACCAGCCCCAGCATTTT. The rearrangement uses TRBV7-9 and TRBJ1-5; TRBD1 is a possible D gene (5 bases). Germline V CDR1 and CDR2: SEHNR, FQNEAQ (reference sequence). The CDR3 is made up of 14 amino acids. Deletions cut 2 bases from V and 7 bases from J, with 12 bases between.

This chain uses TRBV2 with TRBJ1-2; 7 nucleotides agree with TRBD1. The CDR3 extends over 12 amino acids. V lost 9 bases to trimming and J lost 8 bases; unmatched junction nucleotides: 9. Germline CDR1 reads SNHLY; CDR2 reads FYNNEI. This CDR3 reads CASRQGQGGYTF. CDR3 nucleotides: TGTGCCAGTAGACAGGGTCAGGGAGGCTACACCTTC.

CDR3 bases: TGTGCCAGCAAAAATGACCGCTCGAACACTGAAGCTTTCTTT. Its translation: CASKNDRSNTEAFF. The genes are TRBV6-6 and TRBJ1-1, with D unclear. CDR3 size: 14 residues. CDR1 and CDR2 (germline): MNHNY, SVGAGI (reference sequence). Trimming took off 7 bases at V and 1 base at J, with 13 bases between the two ends.

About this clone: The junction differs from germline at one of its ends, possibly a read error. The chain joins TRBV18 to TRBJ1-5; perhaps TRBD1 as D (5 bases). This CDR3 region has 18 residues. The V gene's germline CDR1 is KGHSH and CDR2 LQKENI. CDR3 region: CVSSPPMKAGYGGQPQHF. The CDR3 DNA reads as TGTGTCAGCTCACCACCGATGAAGGCAGGGTATGGAGGTCAGCCCCAGCATTTT.

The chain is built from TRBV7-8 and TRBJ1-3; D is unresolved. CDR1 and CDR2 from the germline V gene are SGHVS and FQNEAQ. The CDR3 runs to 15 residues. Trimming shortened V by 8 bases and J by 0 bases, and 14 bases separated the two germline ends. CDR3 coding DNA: TGTGCCAGCGCCCGGAGCGTGCCCTCTGGAAACACCATATATTTT. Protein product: CASARSVPSGNTIYF.

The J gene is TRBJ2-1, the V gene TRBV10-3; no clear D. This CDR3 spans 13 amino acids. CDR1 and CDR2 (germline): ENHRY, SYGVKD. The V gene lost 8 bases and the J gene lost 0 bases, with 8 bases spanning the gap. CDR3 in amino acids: CAIRGSSYNEQFF. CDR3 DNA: TGTGCCATCCGAGGTAGCTCCTACAATGAGCAGTTCTTC.